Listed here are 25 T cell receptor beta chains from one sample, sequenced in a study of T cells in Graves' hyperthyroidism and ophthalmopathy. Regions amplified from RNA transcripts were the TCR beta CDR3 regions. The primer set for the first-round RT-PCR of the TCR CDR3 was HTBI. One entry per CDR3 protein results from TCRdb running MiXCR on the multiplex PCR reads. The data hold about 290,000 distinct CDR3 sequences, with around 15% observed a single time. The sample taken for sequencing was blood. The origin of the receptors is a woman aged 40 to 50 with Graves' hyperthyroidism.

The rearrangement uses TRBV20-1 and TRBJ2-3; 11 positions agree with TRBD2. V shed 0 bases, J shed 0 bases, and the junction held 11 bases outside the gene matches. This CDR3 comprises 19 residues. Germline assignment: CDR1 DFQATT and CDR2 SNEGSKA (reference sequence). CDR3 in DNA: TGCAGTGCTAGAGATTCCACTAGCGGGAGCCATCCTAGCACAGATACGCAGTATTTT. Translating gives CSARDSTSGSHPSTDTQYF.

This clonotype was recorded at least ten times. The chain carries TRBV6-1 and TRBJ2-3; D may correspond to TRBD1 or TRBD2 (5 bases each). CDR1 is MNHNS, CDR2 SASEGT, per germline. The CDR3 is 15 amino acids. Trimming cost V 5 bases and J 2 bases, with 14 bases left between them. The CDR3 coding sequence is TGTGCCAGCAGTACGACGAGGGGAGTCACAGATACGCAGTATTTT. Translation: CASSTTRGVTDTQYF.

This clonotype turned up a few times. Written as DNA, the CDR3 is TGTGCCAGCAGCTTGAAGGCAGGGGGCGGTGAGAAACTGTTTTTT. Translation: CASSLKAGGGEKLFF. This rearrangement joins TRBV5-5 to TRBJ1-4, with TRBD1 identical over 8 bases. Trimming removed 1 base from V and 11 bases from J; junction bases left unmatched: 10. Germline values: CDR1 SGHKS, CDR2 YYEKEE (reference sequence). This CDR3 is 15 amino acids long.

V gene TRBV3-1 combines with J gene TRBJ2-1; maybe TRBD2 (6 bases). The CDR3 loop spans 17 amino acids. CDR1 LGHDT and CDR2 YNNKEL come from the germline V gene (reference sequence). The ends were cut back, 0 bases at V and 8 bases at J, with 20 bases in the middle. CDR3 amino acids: CASSQDVVTSGRHEQFF. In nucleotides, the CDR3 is TGTGCCAGCAGCCAAGACGTCGTGACTAGTGGGAGACATGAGCAGTTCTTC.

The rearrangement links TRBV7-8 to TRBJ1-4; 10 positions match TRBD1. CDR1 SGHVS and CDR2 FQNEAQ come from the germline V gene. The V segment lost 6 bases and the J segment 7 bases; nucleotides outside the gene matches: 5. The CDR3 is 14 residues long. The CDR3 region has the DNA TGTGCCAGCAGTACCGGGACAGGGGCTGAAAAACTGTTTTTT. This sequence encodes CASSTGTGAEKLFF. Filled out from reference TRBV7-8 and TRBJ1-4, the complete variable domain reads GAGVSQSPRYKVAKRGQDVALRCDPISGHVSLFWYQQALGQGPEFLTYFQNEAQLDKSGLPSDRFFAERPEGSVSTLKIQRTQQEDSAVYLCASSTGTGAEKLFFGSGTQLSVL.

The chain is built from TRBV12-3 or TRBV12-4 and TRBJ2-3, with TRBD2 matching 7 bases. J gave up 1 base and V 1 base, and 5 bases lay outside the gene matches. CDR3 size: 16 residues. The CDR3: CASSLGGLAGTDTQYF. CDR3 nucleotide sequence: TGTGCCAGCAGTTTAGGAGGGCTAGCGGGCACAGATACGCAGTATTTT.

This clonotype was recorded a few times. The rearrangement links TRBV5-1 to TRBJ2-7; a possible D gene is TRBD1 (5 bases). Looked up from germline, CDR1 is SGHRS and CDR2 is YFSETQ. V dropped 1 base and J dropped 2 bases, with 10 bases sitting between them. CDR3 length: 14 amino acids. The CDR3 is CASSLYADTYEQYF. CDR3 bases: TGCGCCAGCAGCTTGTATGCGGACACCTACGAGCAGTACTTC.

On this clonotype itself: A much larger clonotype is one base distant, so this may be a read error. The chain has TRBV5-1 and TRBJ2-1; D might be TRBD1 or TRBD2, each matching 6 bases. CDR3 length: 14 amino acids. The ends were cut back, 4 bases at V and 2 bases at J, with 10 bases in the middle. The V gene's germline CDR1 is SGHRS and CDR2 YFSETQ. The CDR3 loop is CASSPGATYNEQFF. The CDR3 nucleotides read TGCGCCAGCAGCCCGGGGGCCACCTACAATGAGCAGTTCTTC.

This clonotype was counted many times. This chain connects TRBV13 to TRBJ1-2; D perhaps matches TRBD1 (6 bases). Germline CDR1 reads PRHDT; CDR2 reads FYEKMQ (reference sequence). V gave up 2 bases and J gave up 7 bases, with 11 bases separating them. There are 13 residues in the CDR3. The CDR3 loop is CASSLRTEVGYTF. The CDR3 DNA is TGTGCCAGCAGCTTACGGACAGAGGTTGGCTACACCTTC.

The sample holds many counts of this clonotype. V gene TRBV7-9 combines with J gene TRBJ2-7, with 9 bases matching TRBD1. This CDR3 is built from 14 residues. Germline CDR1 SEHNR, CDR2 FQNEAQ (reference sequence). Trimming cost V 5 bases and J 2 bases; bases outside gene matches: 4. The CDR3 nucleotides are TGTGCCAGCAGCCCTCGACAGGGGGCCTACGAGCAGTACTTC. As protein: CASSPRQGAYEQYF.

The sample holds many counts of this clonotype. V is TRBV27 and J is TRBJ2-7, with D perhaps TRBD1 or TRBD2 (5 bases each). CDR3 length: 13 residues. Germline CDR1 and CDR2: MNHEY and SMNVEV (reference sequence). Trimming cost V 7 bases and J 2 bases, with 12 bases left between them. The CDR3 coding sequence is TGTGCCAGCACTCGGGAAGGGGCCTACGAGCAGTACTTC. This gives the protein CASTREGAYEQYF.

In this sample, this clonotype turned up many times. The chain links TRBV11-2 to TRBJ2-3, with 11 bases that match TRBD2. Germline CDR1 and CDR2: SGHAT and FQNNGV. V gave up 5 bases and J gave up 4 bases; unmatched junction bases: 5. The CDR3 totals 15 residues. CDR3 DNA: TGTGCCAGCAGCGTAACACTAGCGGGAGCAGATACGCAGTATTTT. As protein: CASSVTLAGADTQYF.

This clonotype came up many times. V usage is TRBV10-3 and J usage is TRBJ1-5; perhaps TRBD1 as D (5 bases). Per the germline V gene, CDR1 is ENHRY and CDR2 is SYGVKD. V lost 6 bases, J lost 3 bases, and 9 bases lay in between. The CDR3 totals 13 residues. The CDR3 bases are TGTGCCATCAGACAGGCTCTCAATCAGCCCCAGCATTTT. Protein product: CAIRQALNQPQHF.

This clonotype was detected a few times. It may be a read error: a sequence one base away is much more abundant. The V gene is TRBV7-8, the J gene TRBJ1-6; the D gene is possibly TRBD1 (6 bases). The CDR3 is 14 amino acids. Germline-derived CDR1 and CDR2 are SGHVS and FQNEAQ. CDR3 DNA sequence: TGTGCCAGCAGCGCCGGGGGGAAAGGGACACCCCTCTACTTT. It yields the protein CASSAGGKGTPLYF.

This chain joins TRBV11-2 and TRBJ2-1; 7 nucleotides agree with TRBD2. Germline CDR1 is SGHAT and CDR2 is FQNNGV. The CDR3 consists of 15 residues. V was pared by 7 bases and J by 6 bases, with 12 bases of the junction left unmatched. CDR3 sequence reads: CASTPPGGSSNEQFF. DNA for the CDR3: TGTGCCAGCACCCCCCCGGGGGGTAGCAGCAATGAGCAGTTCTTC.

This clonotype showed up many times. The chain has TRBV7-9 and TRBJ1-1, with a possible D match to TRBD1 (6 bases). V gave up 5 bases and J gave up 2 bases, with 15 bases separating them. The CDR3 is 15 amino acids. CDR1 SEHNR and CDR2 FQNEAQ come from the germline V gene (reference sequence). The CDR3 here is CASSPVGQLNTEAFF. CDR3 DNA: TGTGCCAGCAGCCCAGTCGGACAGCTAAACACTGAAGCTTTCTTT.

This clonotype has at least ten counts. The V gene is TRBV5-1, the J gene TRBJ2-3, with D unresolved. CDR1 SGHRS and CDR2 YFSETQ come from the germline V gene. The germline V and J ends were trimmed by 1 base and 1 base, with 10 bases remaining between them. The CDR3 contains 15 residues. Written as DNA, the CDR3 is TGCGCCAGCAGCTTGCTCAGCGCCCGCACAGATACGCAGTATTTT. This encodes CASSLLSARTDTQYF.

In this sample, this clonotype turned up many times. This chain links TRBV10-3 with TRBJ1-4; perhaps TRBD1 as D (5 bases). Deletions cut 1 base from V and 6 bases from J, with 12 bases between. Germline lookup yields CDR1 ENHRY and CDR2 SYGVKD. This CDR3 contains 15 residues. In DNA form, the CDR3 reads TGTGCCATCAGTGAGTTTGGCGGGGGTGATGAAAAACTGTTTTTT. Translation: CAISEFGGGDEKLFF.

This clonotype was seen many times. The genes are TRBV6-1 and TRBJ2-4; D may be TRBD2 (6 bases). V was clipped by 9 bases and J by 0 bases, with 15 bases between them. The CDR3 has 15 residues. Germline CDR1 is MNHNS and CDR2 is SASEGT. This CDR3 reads CASSEYGGAKNIQYF. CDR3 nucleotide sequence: TGTGCCAGTTCAGAATACGGGGGAGCCAAAAACATTCAGTACTTC.

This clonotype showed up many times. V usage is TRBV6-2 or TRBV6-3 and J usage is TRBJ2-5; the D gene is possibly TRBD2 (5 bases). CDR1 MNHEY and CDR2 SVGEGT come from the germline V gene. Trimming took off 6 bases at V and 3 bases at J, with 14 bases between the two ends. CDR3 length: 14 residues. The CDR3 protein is CASSILGGKETQYF. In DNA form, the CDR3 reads TGTGCCAGCAGCATACTTGGAGGAAAAGAGACCCAGTACTTC.

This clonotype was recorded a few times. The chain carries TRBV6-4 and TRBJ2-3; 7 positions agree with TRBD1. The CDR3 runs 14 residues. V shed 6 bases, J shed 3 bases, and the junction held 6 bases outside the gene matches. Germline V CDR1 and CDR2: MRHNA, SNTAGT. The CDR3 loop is CASRGDRDTDTQYF. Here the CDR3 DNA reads TGTGCCAGCAGGGGGGACAGAGATACAGATACGCAGTATTTT.

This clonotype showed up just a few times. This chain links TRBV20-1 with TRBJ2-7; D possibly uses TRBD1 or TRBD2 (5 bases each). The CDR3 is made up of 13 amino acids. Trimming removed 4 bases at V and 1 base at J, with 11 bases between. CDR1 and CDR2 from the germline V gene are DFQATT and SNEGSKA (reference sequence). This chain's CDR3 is CSAKWGLSYEQYF. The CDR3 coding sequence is TGCAGTGCTAAGTGGGGGTTATCCTACGAGCAGTACTTC.

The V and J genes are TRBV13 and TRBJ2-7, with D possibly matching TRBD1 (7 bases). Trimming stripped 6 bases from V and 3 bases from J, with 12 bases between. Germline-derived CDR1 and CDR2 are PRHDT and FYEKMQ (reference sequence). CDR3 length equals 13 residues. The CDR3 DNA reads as TGTGCCAGCAGGGGGGGACAGAACTACGAGCAGTACTTC. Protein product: CASRGGQNYEQYF.

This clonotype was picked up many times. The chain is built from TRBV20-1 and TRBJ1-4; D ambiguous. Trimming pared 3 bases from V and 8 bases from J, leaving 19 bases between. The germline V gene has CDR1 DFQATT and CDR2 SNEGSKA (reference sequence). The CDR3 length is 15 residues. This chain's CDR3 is CSASPPGDGGEKLFF. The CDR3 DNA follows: TGCAGTGCTAGCCCCCCGGGTGACGGAGGGGAAAAACTGTTTTTT.

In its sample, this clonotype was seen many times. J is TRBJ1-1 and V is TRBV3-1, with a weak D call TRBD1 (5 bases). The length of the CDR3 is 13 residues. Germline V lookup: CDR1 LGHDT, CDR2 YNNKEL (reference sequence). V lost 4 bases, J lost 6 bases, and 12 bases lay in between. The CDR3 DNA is TGTGCCAGCAGCCGCCCCCAGGGAGCTGAAGCTTTCTTT. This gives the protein CASSRPQGAEAFF.